The next 16 T cell receptor beta chains were all read from a single sample in a study of shared T cell receptors in the human thymus. Here immunoSEQ multiplex PCR was the method, and the copy in TCRdb shows in-frame clones only, minus some. The sample has 600,000 or so clones; roughly 86% are singletons. The same sample was also studied in work on human thymus T cells.

The specimen was thymocytes. These receptors were taken from a boy under two years old with a congenital heart defect.

V and J are TRBV4-1 and TRBJ1-1; D might be TRBD1 (6 bases). In germline, CDR1 is MGHRA, CDR2 YSYEKL. V was pared by 1 base and J by 1 base, with 13 bases between. This CDR3 is built from 16 residues. This chain's CDR3 is CASSQGPGQGNTEAFF. CDR3 coding DNA: TGCGCCAGCAGCCAAGGACCGGGACAAGGGAACACTGAAGCTTTCTTT.

This clone was observed a few times. The chain couples TRBV5-4 to TRBJ1-1, with a possible D match to TRBD1 (6 bases). The CDR3 has 15 residues. Germline V lookup: CDR1 SGHNT, CDR2 YYREEE (reference sequence). V lost 0 bases to trimming and J lost 5 bases, with 14 bases between them. DNA for the CDR3: TGTGCCAGCAGCTTGGACAGGGAGAGAGGAACTGAAGCTTTCTTT. It encodes CASSLDRERGTEAFF.

The chain has TRBV6-1 and TRBJ1-3; a weak D match, TRBD1 (5 bases). V lost 2 bases to trimming and J lost 4 bases, with 12 bases between them. The CDR3 contains 15 residues. Germline V CDR1 and CDR2: MNHNS, SASEGT. The CDR3 here is CASSESVGPGNTIYF. CDR3 nucleotide sequence: TGTGCCAGCAGTGAAAGTGTGGGGCCCGGAAACACCATATATTTT.

This chain connects TRBV7-9 to TRBJ2-1, with 11 bases identical to TRBD2. Germline CDR1 reads SEHNR; CDR2 reads FQNEAQ (reference sequence). J was trimmed by 5 bases and V by 5 bases; bases with no gene match: 11. This CDR3 is built from 17 residues. The CDR3 spells CASSPESGLAVHNEQFF. The CDR3 DNA sequence: TGTGCCAGCAGCCCCGAATCGGGACTAGCGGTCCACAATGAGCAGTTCTTC.

The chain is built from TRBV25-1 and TRBJ2-1; D unresolved. The CDR3 is made up of 16 amino acids. Deletions cut 5 bases from V and 0 bases from J, with 14 bases between. Per germline, CDR1 MGHDK and CDR2 SYGVNS. As DNA, the CDR3 is TGTGCCAGCAGTCAAACCCCGATGAGCTCCTACAATGAGCAGTTCTTC. Translation: CASSQTPMSSYNEQFF.

The genes are TRBV20-1 and TRBJ2-4; D remains ambiguous. Germline V gene sequence: CDR1 DFQATT, CDR2 SNEGSKA (reference sequence). This CDR3 is 11 amino acids long. The V end lost 5 bases, the J end lost 14 bases, and 16 bases lay between the germline ends. The CDR3 DNA follows: TGCAGTGCTCCCCGGTTAACAGAGAAGTACTTC. It specifies CSAPRLTEKYF.

This clone turned up a few times. The chain carries TRBV4-3 and TRBJ1-1; 7 bases fit TRBD1. The ends lost 4 bases at V and 4 bases at J; junction bases unmatched: 12. Germline V CDR1 and CDR2: LGHNA, YSLEER. The CDR3 covers 16 residues. Here the CDR3 DNA reads TGCGCCAGCAGCCCCATCCTCGGACAGGTGAGCACTGAAGCTTTCTTT. Protein sequence: CASSPILGQVSTEAFF.

The CDR3 region is CAVRTEGCNEQFF. The CDR3 DNA reads as TGTGCCGTCCGAACGGAGGGGTGCAATGAGCAGTTCTTC. The chain recombines TRBV10-3 with TRBJ2-1; perhaps TRBD2 as D (6 bases). V lost 11 bases and J lost 6, with 17 bases in between. Germline lookup yields CDR1 ENHRY and CDR2 SYGVKD. CDR3 length: 13 amino acids.

The V and J genes are TRBV5-6 and TRBJ1-2; D is ambiguous. Germline CDR1 SGHDT, CDR2 YYEEEE. The CDR3 extends over 17 amino acids. Trimming removed 3 bases from V and 4 bases from J, with 22 bases in between. CDR3 protein: CASSSSFLTLPIYGYTF. The DNA for the CDR3 is TGTGCCAGCAGCTCCTCTTTTCTGACTCTTCCCATCTATGGCTACACCTTC.

Comment on this clone: The same CDR3 arises from other DNA sequences in this sample as well. This chain connects TRBV10-2 to TRBJ2-7; TRBD2 matches at 13 bases. The J segment lost 7 bases and the V segment lost 6 bases, leaving 9 bases of the junction unmatched. Per germline, CDR1 WSHSY and CDR2 SAAADI. There are 15 residues in the CDR3. CDR3 nucleotide sequence: TGCGCCAGCAGCACCACTAGCGGGAGGGAGAGTGAGCAGTACTTC. Translated, it gives CASSTTSGRESEQYF.

This clone came up once. V usage is TRBV7-9 and J usage is TRBJ2-3, with unresolved D. Trimming stripped 5 bases from V and 4 bases from J, with 7 bases between. CDR1 SEHNR and CDR2 FQNEAQ come from the germline V gene (reference sequence). There are 12 residues in the CDR3. CDR3 in DNA: TGTGCCAGCAGCCTCAGGCCAGATACGCAGTATTTT. Protein: CASSLRPDTQYF.

J is TRBJ1-1 and V is TRBV5-4; no firm D call. This CDR3 is 18 amino acids long. V was clipped by 5 bases and J by 0 bases, with 23 bases between them. Germline V gives CDR1 SGHNT, CDR2 YYREEE (reference sequence). The CDR3: CASSFEIGREALNTEAFF. The CDR3 DNA is TGTGCCAGCAGTTTCGAGATTGGGAGGGAGGCCCTGAACACTGAAGCTTTCTTT.

The rearrangement links TRBV5-1 to TRBJ2-7, with TRBD1 matching over 10 bases. CDR1 and CDR2 (germline): SGHRS, YFSETQ. The CDR3 contains 15 residues. With V trimmed by 4 bases and J by 1 base, 5 bases remained unmatched. The CDR3, as DNA: TGCGCCAGCAGCGGCGGGACAGGGGTATCCTACGAGCAGTACTTC. This encodes CASSGGTGVSYEQYF.

The CDR3 reads CSVEDLWGGGTEAFF. The CDR3 DNA sequence: TGCAGCGTTGAAGATCTTTGGGGTGGAGGCACTGAAGCTTTCTTT. The chain links TRBV29-1 to TRBJ1-1; the D is unclear. The V gene's germline CDR1 is SQVTM and CDR2 ANQGSEA. The CDR3 sequence is 15 residues long. Trimming pared 0 bases from V and 4 bases from J, leaving 15 bases between.

The sample holds one count of this clone. The chain couples TRBV5-7 to TRBJ2-1; tentatively, D is TRBD2 (5 bases). TRBV5-7 is an ORF; its function is uncertain. V was trimmed by 3 bases and J by 10 bases, leaving 14 bases between them. The CDR3 is 13 amino acids. The CDR3 nucleotides are TGTGCCAGCAGCTCCCCACTAGGACGGGAGCAGTTCTTC. Its protein product is CASSSPLGREQFF.

V usage is TRBV30 and J usage is TRBJ1-6, with D possibly TRBD1 on 6 matching bases. The CDR3 is made up of 14 amino acids. V shed 6 bases and J shed 5 bases, with 14 bases lying between them. Per the germline V gene, CDR1 is GTSNPN and CDR2 is SVGIG (reference sequence). CDR3: CACNTGQNNSPLHF. DNA for the CDR3: TGTGCCTGCAATACAGGACAGAATAATTCACCCCTCCACTTT.